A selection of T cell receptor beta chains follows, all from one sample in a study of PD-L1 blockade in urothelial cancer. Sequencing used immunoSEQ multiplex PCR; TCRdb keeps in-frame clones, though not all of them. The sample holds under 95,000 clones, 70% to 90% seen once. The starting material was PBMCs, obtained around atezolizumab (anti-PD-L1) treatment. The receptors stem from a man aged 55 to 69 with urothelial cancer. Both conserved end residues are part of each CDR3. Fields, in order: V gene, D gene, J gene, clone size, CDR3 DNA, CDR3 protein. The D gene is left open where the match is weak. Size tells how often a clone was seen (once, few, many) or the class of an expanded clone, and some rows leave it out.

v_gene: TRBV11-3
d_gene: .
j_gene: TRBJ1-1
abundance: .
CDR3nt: TGTGCCAGCAGCCTAACCAGGCTGCAGTCTGAAGCTTTCTTT
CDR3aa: CASSLTRLQSEAFF

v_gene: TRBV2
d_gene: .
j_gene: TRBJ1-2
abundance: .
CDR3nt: TGTGCCAGCAACGACTTGGGCTATGGCTACACCTTC
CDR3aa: CASNDLGYGYTF

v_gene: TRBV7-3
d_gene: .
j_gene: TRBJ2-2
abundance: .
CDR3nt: TGTGCCAGCAGCCCCATGCGCAGCGGCGGGGAGCTGTTTTTT
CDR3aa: CASSPMRSGGELFF

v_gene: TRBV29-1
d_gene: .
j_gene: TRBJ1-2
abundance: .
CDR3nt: TGCAGCGTTGTTAGAGTAGATTCTAACTATGGCTACACCTTC
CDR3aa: CSVVRVDSNYGYTF

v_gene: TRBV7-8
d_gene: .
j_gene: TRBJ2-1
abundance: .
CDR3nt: TGTGCCAGCAGCTTAGCGCTGGGGGCCTATGAGCAGTTCTTC
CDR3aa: CASSLALGAYEQFF

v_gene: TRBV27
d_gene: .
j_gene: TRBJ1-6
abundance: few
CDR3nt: TGTGCCAGCAGTTCCGTGGTGCAGGGGAACTCACCCCTCCACTTT
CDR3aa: CASSSVVQGNSPLHF

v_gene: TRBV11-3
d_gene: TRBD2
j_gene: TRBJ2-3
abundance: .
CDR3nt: TGTGCCAGCAGCTTAGTGGCGACTAGCGGGGGGTCTAGCACAGATACGCAGTATTTT
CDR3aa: CASSLVATSGGSSTDTQYF

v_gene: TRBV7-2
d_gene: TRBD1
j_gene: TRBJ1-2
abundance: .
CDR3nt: TGTGCCAGCAGCAACAACAGGGGGGACTATGGCTACACCTTC
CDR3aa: CASSNNRGDYGYTF

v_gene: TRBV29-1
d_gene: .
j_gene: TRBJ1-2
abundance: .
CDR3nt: TGCAGCGTTGACGCCCCAGGATATAATGGCTACACCTTC
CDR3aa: CSVDAPGYNGYTF

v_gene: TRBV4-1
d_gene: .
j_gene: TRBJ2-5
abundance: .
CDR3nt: TGCGCCAGCAGCGACACCGGGGGTCTTCAAGAAGAGACCCAGTACTTC
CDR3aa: CASSDTGGLQEETQYF

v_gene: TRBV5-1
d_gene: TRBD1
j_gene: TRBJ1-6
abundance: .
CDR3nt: TGCGCCAGCAGCTCTACTTCAGGACGGGCCACAGGGGCACCCCTCCACTTT
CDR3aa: CASSSTSGRATGAPLHF

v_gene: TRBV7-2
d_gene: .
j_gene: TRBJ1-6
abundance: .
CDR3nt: TGTGCCAGCAGCTTAAGGCAACCGCGGGAGCTTAATTCACCCCTCCACTTT
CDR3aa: CASSLRQPRELNSPLHF

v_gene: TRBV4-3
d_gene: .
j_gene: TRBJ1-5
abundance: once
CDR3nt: TGCGCCAGCAGCCAAGATTTGGGGTTTAGGGGGTGGGGGAGCAATCAGCCCCAGCATTTT
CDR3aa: CASSQDLGFRGWGSNQPQHF

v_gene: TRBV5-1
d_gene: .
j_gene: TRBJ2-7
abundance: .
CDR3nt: TGCGCCAGCAGCTCGAAATCGAGCTCCTACGAGCAGTACTTC
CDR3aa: CASSSKSSSYEQYF

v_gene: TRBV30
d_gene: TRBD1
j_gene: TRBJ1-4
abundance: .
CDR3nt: TGTGCCTGGAGTGTCGGGACAGGGCGCGAAAAACTGTTTTTT
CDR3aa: CAWSVGTGREKLFF

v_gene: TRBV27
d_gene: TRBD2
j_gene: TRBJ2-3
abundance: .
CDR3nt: TGTGCCAGCTCCCTCGGGGAGGGAGGTTTGACAGATACGCAGTATTTT
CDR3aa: CASSLGEGGLTDTQYF

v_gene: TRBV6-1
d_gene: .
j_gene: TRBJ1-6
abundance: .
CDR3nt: TGTGCCAGCAGTGAACTCGGGGGCTCCTATAATTCACCCCTCCACTTT
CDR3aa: CASSELGGSYNSPLHF

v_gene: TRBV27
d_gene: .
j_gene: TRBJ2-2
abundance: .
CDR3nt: TGTGCCAGCAGTTTAGGGCCCGGGGAGCTGTTTTTT
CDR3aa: CASSLGPGELFF

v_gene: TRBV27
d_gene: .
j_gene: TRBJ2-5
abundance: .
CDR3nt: TGTGCCAGCAGCCCACGGGAGTACGGGGGGACCCAGTACTTC
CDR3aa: CASSPREYGGTQYF

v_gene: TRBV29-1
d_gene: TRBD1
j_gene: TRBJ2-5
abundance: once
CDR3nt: TGCAGCGTTGAGCCGGGACAGGGGTTGCGCGAGACCCAGTACTTC
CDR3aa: CSVEPGQGLRETQYF

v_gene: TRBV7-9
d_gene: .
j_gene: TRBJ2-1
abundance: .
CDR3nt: TGTGCCAGCAGCTTCAGGGCCCCCCTTGATGAGCAGTTCTTC
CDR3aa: CASSFRAPLDEQFF

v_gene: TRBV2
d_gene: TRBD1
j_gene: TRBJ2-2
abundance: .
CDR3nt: TGTGCCAGCACAGGACAGGGGAACACCGGGGAGCTGTTTTTT
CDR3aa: CASTGQGNTGELFF

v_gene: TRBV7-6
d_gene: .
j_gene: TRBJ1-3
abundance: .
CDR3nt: TGTGCCAGCAGAGGGTTCCAGGGTGGAAACACCATATATTTT
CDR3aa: CASRGFQGGNTIYF

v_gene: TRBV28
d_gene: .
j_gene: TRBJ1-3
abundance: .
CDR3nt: TGTGCCAGCAGTTTATGGGGAACAGGCTCGGACACCATATATTTT
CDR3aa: CASSLWGTGSDTIYF

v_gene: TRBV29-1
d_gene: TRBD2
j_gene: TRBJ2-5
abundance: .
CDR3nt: TGCAGCTTGGAGCGGGGGGTCGATGAGACCCAGTACTTC
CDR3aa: CSLERGVDETQYF

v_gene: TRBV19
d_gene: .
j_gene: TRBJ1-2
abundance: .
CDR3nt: TGTGCCAGTAACCCAACGGGACAATCTAACTATGGCTACACCTTC
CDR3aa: CASNPTGQSNYGYTF

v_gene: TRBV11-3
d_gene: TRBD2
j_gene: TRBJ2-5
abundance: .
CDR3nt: TGTGCCAGCAGCCCGTTTTCAAGGCGGGAGCGGGAGACCCAGTACTTC
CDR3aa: CASSPFSRRERETQYF

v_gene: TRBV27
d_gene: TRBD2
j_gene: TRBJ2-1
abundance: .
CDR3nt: TGTGCCAGCAGTTCCGGACTAGGGAAGGTTTACAATGAGCAGTTCTTC
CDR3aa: CASSSGLGKVYNEQFF

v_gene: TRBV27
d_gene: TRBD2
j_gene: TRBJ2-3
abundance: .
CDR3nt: TGTGCCAGCAGAAGACTAGCAGCAAACACAGATACGCAGTATTTT
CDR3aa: CASRRLAANTDTQYF

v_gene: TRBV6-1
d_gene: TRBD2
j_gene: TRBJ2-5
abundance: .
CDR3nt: TGTGCCAGCAGGGACGTAGCGGGAGTTTTAGAGACCCAGTACTTC
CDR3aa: CASRDVAGVLETQYF

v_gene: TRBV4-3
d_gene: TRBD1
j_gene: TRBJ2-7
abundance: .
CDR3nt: TGCGCCAGCAGCCAAGTGGGCCCCGGGACAGGGGGTTACGAGCAGTACTTC
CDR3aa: CASSQVGPGTGGYEQYF

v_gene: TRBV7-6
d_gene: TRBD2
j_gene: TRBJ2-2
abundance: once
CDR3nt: TGTGCCAGCAGCTCTGGTCAGGGGACTAGCGGGACCGGGGAGCTGTTTTTT
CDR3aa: CASSSGQGTSGTGELFF

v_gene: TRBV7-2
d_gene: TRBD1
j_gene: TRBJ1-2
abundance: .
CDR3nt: TGTGCCAGCAGCTTATCTGGGACAGGGTGGAGTGGCTACACCTTC
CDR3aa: CASSLSGTGWSGYTF

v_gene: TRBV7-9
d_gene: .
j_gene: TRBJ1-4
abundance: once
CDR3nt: TGTGCCAGCAGCCCGGGAGCCGGGAATGAAAAACTGTTTTTT
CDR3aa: CASSPGAGNEKLFF

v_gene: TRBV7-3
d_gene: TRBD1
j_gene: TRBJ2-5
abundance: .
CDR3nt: TGTGCCAGCAGCTTAACGCTGGGACAGGTTGTCCAAGAGACCCAGTACTTC
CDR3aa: CASSLTLGQVVQETQYF